This TCR beta chain was documented in a study of CD8 T cells in Susac syndrome. Study-wide results and caveats: Regarding the TCR sequencing and HLA analysis, the study admitted that a relatively small number of individuals were involved.

While serving as controls, healthy donors were matched for age and sex. TEMRA cells were FACS-enriched, and CD8+ and CD4+ T cells were isolated negatively. Random hexamers were used to reverse transcribe an amount of roughly 0.5 to 1 ug RNA. The TCR beta CDR3 was amplified by immunoSEQ multiplex PCR across 54 Vbeta, 13 Jbeta. TCRdb called the immunoSEQ multiplex PCR reads again in MiXCR, with one record for every CDR3 protein. The repertoire includes 110,000 or so distinct CDR3 sequences, roughly 95% of them detected once, and approximately 0.093% sits in the top ten. As to this clonotype: The antigen is not known.

The sequenced sample was CD4+ T cells from PBMCs. This TCR came from a human donor in good health.

CDR3 amino acids: CASSADRVTF. For the CDR3, the DNA is TGTGCCAGCAGCGCGGACAGGGTTACCTTC. The chain joins TRBV9 to TRBJ1-2; 8 nucleotides match TRBD1. CDR1 and CDR2 (germline): SGDLS, YYNGEE. The CDR3 covers 10 residues. V lost 3 bases, J lost 14 bases, and 3 bases stayed unmatched.